Shown below are 15 T cell receptor beta chains from a single sample sequenced in a study of T cells after yellow fever vaccination. From the 5' RACE reads, TCRdb called clonotypes with MiXCR, one entry per CDR3 protein. The sample lists approximately 550,000 distinct CDR3 sequences; approximately 13% were seen once. The sample in question was PBMCs, obtained on the day of the yellow fever booster vaccination. The receptors here all came from a man younger than 45 who received the YFV17D yellow fever vaccine.

V and J are TRBV5-4 and TRBJ2-7; weak D call: TRBD1 (6 bases). Germline V gene sequence: CDR1 SGHNT, CDR2 YYREEE (reference sequence). This CDR3 is built from 13 residues. V dropped 4 bases and J dropped 1 base, with 9 bases sitting between them. The CDR3 bases are TGTGCCAGCAGCATGGGACAATCCTACGAGCAGTACTTC. Protein product: CASSMGQSYEQYF.

This clonotype was seen only a few times. As DNA, the CDR3 is TGTGCCAGCCGAGGGGGCGCAGAGACCCAGTACTTC. Protein sequence: CASRGGAETQYF. This chain connects TRBV12-3 or TRBV12-4 to TRBJ2-5, with 7 bases fitting TRBD1. The CDR3 runs to 12 residues. V was pared by 8 bases and J by 4 bases, with 4 bases of the junction left unmatched.

The chain recombines TRBV5-1 with TRBJ2-1; a possible D gene is TRBD2 (6 bases). V was pared by 0 bases and J by 6 bases, with 10 bases between. This CDR3 comprises 14 residues. Per the germline V gene, CDR1 is SGHRS and CDR2 is YFSETQ. CDR3 amino acids: CASSLATGGNEQFF. The CDR3 DNA follows: TGCGCCAGCAGCTTGGCGACCGGGGGCAATGAGCAGTTCTTC.

The rearrangement joins TRBV10-3 to TRBJ2-7; 9 nucleotides line up with TRBD1. The CDR3 loop spans 15 amino acids. Unmatched junction bases numbered 2, after V lost 0 bases and J lost 2 bases. Germline V CDR1 and CDR2: ENHRY, SYGVKD. The DNA for the CDR3 is TGTGCCATCAGTGAGTCGGGGACAGGGCCCTACGAGCAGTACTTC. Its translation: CAISESGTGPYEQYF.

This clonotype was seen at least ten times. This rearrangement joins TRBV3-1 to TRBJ2-7; 10 bases line up with TRBD2. Germline CDR1 and CDR2: LGHDT and YNNKEL (reference sequence). This CDR3 has 15 amino acids. The V segment lost 1 base and the J segment 4 bases; nucleotides outside the gene matches: 4. This CDR3 is CASSQAASGSYEQYF. CDR3 in DNA: TGTGCCAGCAGCCAAGCGGCTAGCGGGAGTTACGAGCAGTACTTC.

This clonotype was recorded at least ten times. The V and J genes are TRBV5-1 and TRBJ1-2, with TRBD1 as a possible D gene (6 bases). From germline, CDR1 is SGHRS and CDR2 YFSETQ. V was clipped by 3 bases and J by 4 bases, with 10 bases between them. The CDR3 is 13 amino acids. CDR3 nucleotide sequence: TGCGCCAGCAGCTCGACAGGTTCCTATGGCTACACCTTC. As protein: CASSSTGSYGYTF.

The V gene is TRBV27, the J gene TRBJ2-1; 8 bases are shared with TRBD2. J was trimmed by 9 bases and V by 5 bases; bases with no gene match: 6. The CDR3 runs to 13 residues. CDR1 is MNHEY and CDR2 is SMNVEV in the germline V gene (reference sequence). The chain's CDR3 is CASSLPTSGEQFF. CDR3 sequence (DNA): TGTGCCAGCAGTCTCCCAACTAGCGGTGAGCAGTTCTTC.

This rearrangement joins TRBV18 to TRBJ2-7; D is undetermined. The germline V gene encodes CDR1 KGHSH and CDR2 LQKENI. V lost 2 bases and J lost 6, with 8 bases in between. The CDR3 is 12 amino acids. CDR3 amino acids: CASSPNPGEQYF. CDR3 DNA: TGTGCCAGCTCACCAAACCCCGGCGAGCAGTACTTC.

The V and J genes are TRBV4-2 and TRBJ2-5; TRBD2 matches at 13 bases. The germline CDR1 and CDR2 sequences are LGHNA and YNFKEQ. With V trimmed by 4 bases and J by 3 bases, 17 bases remained unmatched. This CDR3 spans 20 amino acids. CDR3 region: CASSPSWPLLAGGPEETQYF. DNA for the CDR3: TGTGCCAGCAGCCCTTCTTGGCCCCTACTAGCGGGAGGGCCTGAAGAGACCCAGTACTTC.

A few counts support this clonotype. The gene calls are TRBV12-5 and TRBJ2-3, with 10 bases that match TRBD1. Germline assignment: CDR1 LGHNT and CDR2 FRNRAP. The CDR3 consists of 16 residues. Losses at the gene ends were 5 bases for V and 5 bases for J; bases not matched to a gene: 10. The CDR3 sequence: CASGPGTGASGDTQYF. In DNA, the CDR3 is TGTGCTAGTGGTCCCGGGACAGGGGCCTCGGGAGATACGCAGTATTTT.

This clonotype was detected only a few times. The rearrangement uses TRBV6-2 or TRBV6-3 and TRBJ2-3; D call uncertain. The CDR3 consists of 11 residues. With 6 bases removed from V and 6 bases from J, the gap between germline ends came to 7 bases. Per the germline V gene, CDR1 is MNHEY and CDR2 is SVGEGT. The CDR3 spells CASRWVDTQYF. The DNA for the CDR3 is TGTGCCAGCAGATGGGTGGATACGCAGTATTTT.

This clonotype was counted between two and nine times. The CDR3 sequence: CASKAGGPWYEQYF. CDR3 sequence (DNA): TGTGCCAGCAAGGCAGGAGGGCCTTGGTACGAGCAGTACTTC. This chain uses TRBV28 with TRBJ2-7; D might be TRBD2 (6 bases). Trimming left V 7 bases short and J 4 bases short, with 17 bases between. Per germline, CDR1 MDHEN and CDR2 SYDVKM. This CDR3 spans 14 amino acids.

There are a few counts of this clonotype. The V gene is TRBV6-5, the J gene TRBJ1-5; TRBD1 matches at 7 bases. CDR1 MNHEY and CDR2 SVGAGI come from the germline V gene. J lost 0 bases, V lost 2 bases, and 10 bases had no gene match. The CDR3 is 18 amino acids. The CDR3 reads CASSYTNRGRFSNQPQHF. The CDR3 DNA reads as TGTGCCAGCAGTTACACTAACAGGGGACGGTTTAGCAATCAGCCCCAGCATTTT.

This sequence joins TRBV30 and TRBJ2-5; TRBD2 is a possible D gene (6 bases). Germline CDR1 GTSNPN, CDR2 SVGIG (reference sequence). The CDR3 sequence is 14 residues long. V was shortened by 2 bases and J by 5 bases, with 15 bases between the two germline ends. The CDR3 bases are TGTGCCTGGAGTCCGCCCCCGGGGGTTGAGACCCAGTACTTC. Protein: CAWSPPPGVETQYF.

There are many counts of this clonotype. The chain is built from TRBV5-1 and TRBJ2-7, with 15 bases that match TRBD2. Germline values: CDR1 SGHRS, CDR2 YFSETQ. The CDR3 covers 16 residues. V dropped 0 bases and J dropped 4; count of bases not matched to a gene: 2. CDR3 nucleotide sequence: TGCGCCAGCAGCTTGGCCGGGACTAGCGGGGGGTACGAGCAGTACTTC. Encoded protein: CASSLAGTSGGYEQYF.